This entry is about one TCR beta chain. The data originate from a study of shared clonotypes between healthy human individuals. Method: immunoSEQ multiplex PCR; TCRdb's copy keeps in-frame clones and lacks some. The table has millions of clones, around nine tenths seen once. Germline V gives CDR1 SGHTA, CDR2 FQGNSA. The CDR3 is made up of 16 amino acids. The V gene end was trimmed by 5 bases and the J gene end by 1 base; junction bases not matched to a gene: 6. The clonotype originates from a man between 18 and 29 years old in good health. The chain joins TRBV7-2 to TRBJ1-2; 11 bases line up with TRBD1. Sequencing was performed on naive CD4+ T cells sorted from blood. Subset meaning: CD45RA+ positively selected. The CDR3 sequence is CASSQGQGEDNYGYTF. CDR3 sequence (DNA): TGTGCCAGCAGCCAGGGACAGGGGGAGGATAACTATGGCTACACCTTC.